This TCR beta chain derives from a study of T-cell memory formation after mild COVID-19. Study-level results: Later expanders leaned CD4+, whereas day 15 to 85 contracting clones were balanced CD4/CD8.

V shed 2 bases, J shed 14 bases, and the junction held 17 bases outside the gene matches. Germline V gives CDR1 ENHRY, CDR2 SYGVKD. The CDR3 runs to 16 residues. This clonotype turned up a few times. What it binds is not known. TCRdb ran MiXCR on the 5' RACE reads and lists one entry per CDR3 protein. The sample lists fewer than 550,000 distinct CDR3 sequences; around 18% were seen once. The TCR was taken from an adult woman who had mild COVID-19 (a few samples of this study predate the infection). Cell type and time point are not known. The sequenced sample was PBMCs or a T cell subset sorted from them (not recorded which). V and J are TRBV10-3 and TRBJ2-1; TRBD1 matches 8 bases. The CDR3 region is CAISESVQGAPIGKFF. The CDR3 DNA is TGTGCCATCAGTGAGAGCGTCCAGGGGGCTCCTATCGGGAAGTTCTTC.